These T cell receptor beta chains were read from a single sample in a study of blood T cells in healthy people across ages. Each CDR3 protein is one row after TCRdb ran MiXCR on the 5' RACE reads. The sample has around 1,800,000 distinct CDR3 sequences; roughly two fifths are singletons. Material for sequencing was blood. The origin of the receptors is a human donor in good health. The CDR3 runs from the conserved cysteine through the conserved F or W. D genes are given only for firm matches. Some rows mark clone size as missing; the rest say once, few, many or name a class of expanded clone.

>TRBV5-1|few|NA|TRBJ2-3
CASSSGGDTDTQYF
TGCGCCAGCAGCTCTGGCGGCGACACAGATACGCAGTATTTT
>TRBV5-1|few|NA|TRBJ1-1
CASSLGGGDNTEAFF
TGCGCCAGCAGCTTGGGGGGAGGGGACAACACTGAAGCTTTCTTT
>TRBV5-6|many|NA|TRBJ2-1
CASSSSASFSYNEQFF
TGTGCCAGCAGCTCTAGCGCTAGTTTCTCCTACAATGAGCAGTTCTTC
>TRBV20-1|NA|TRBD1|TRBJ1-1
CSANRGKETEAFF
TGCAGTGCTAACAGGGGGAAGGAGACTGAAGCTTTCTTT
>TRBV7-8|once|NA|TRBJ1-2
CASSFGGAAYGYTF
TGTGCCAGCAGCTTCGGGGGCGCGGCATATGGTTACACCTTC
>TRBV6-5|NA|NA|TRBJ1-2
CASSYSLGREYGYTF
TGTGCCAGCAGTTACTCTTTAGGCAGGGAATATGGCTACACCTTC
>TRBV6-2/TRBV6-3|few|NA|TRBJ2-4
CATFAPGHSLWEQYF
TGTGCCACCTTCGCACCCGGCCACAGCTTATGGGAGCAGTACTTC
>TRBV7-9|NA|NA|TRBJ1-4
CASSSGRGSDGKLFF
TGTGCCAGCAGCTCGGGGCGGGGAAGTGACGGGAAACTGTTTTTT
>TRBV6-5|few|TRBD2|TRBJ2-7
CASSRSGTTPYEQYF
TGTGCCAGCAGCCGTAGTGGGACTACCCCCTACGAGCAGTACTTC
>TRBV20-1|few|NA|TRBJ2-1
CSARDGADQINNEQFF
TGCAGTGCTAGAGATGGGGCGGACCAGATTAACAATGAGCAGTTCTTC
>TRBV7-2|NA|TRBD1|TRBJ2-5
CASSSSGQGHETQYF
TGTGCCAGCAGCTCCTCCGGACAGGGGCATGAGACCCAGTACTTC
>TRBV12-3/TRBV12-4|few|TRBD1|TRBJ1-2
CASSTGSKGYTF
TGTGCCAGCTCGACAGGGTCCAAAGGCTACACCTTC
>TRBV5-1|NA|TRBD1|TRBJ1-4
CASSLEGQGENEKLFF
TGCGCCAGCAGCTTGGAGGGACAGGGAGAGAATGAAAAACTGTTTTTT
>TRBV20-1|few|NA|TRBJ2-5
CSARDGAIETQYF
TGCAGTGCTAGAGATGGGGCAATAGAGACCCAGTACTTC
>TRBV15|few|NA|TRBJ2-1
CATSRDFQGGNEQFF
TGTGCCACCAGCAGAGATTTTCAGGGTGGGAATGAGCAGTTCTTC
>TRBV20-1|NA|TRBD1|TRBJ1-4
CSASPRTGGNEKLFF
TGCAGTGCTTCCCCTAGGACAGGGGGGAATGAAAAACTGTTTTTT
>TRBV20-1|NA|TRBD1|TRBJ1-2
CSAETPDRGDGYTF
TGCAGTGCTGAAACCCCCGACAGGGGCGATGGCTACACCTTC
>TRBV5-1|many|TRBD1|TRBJ2-4
CASSEYRDRDAKNIQYF
TGCGCCAGCTCCGAGTACCGGGACAGGGATGCCAAAAACATTCAGTACTTC
>TRBV6-5|NA|NA|TRBJ2-1
CASSYPTGLDEQFF
TGTGCCAGCAGTTACCCTACGGGGCTGGATGAGCAGTTCTTC
>TRBV20-1|NA|TRBD2|TRBJ2-1
CSATVPGLAGSSSYNEQFF
TGCAGTGCCACAGTACCGGGACTAGCGGGTAGCAGCTCCTACAATGAGCAGTTCTTC
>TRBV4-1|few|TRBD1|TRBJ1-1
CASSQVGGQGMNTEAFF
TGCGCCAGCAGCCAAGTCGGGGGACAGGGGATGAACACTGAAGCTTTCTTT
>TRBV5-5|NA|NA|TRBJ2-3
CASSLVYRGTDTQYF
TGTGCCAGCAGCTTGGTATACAGGGGCACAGATACGCAGTATTTT